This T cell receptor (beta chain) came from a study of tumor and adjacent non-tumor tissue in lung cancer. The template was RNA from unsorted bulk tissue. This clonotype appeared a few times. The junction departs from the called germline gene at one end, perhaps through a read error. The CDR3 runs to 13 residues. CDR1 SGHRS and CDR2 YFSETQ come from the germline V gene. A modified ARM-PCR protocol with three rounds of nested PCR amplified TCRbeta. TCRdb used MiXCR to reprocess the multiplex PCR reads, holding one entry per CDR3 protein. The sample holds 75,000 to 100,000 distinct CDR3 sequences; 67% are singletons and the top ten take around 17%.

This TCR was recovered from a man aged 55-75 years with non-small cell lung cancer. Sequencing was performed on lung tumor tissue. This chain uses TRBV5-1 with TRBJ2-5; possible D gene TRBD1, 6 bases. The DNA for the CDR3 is TGCCCCAGCGCACCTTCAGGGGAAGGGACCCAGTACTTC. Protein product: CPSAPSGEGTQYF.